Listed below are T cell receptor beta chains from one sample, sequenced in a study of T cell responses to AZD1222 COVID-19 vaccine. Generated by immunoSEQ multiplex PCR, the TCRdb table keeps only in-frame clones and is missing some. Found here are 150,000 to 200,000 clones, about 90% of them singletons; the top ten hold roughly 4.3%. Sample: peripheral blood, taken on day 0 of MenACWY control vaccination. All receptors come from an adult in good health. The CDR3 runs from the conserved cysteine through the conserved F or W. D genes are given only for firm matches. Size is stated for part of the rows, as once, few or many counts, or as a class when the clone is expanded.

D gene: NA
J gene: TRBJ2-7
clone size: NA
V gene: TRBV6-5
CDR3 DNA: TGTGCCAGCAGTTACTCCGGCGACGGGTTCTACGAGCAGTACTTC
CDR3 protein: CASSYSGDGFYEQYF

D gene: NA
J gene: TRBJ2-1
clone size: NA
V gene: TRBV2
CDR3 DNA: TGTGCCAGCAGTGTGCCCCTATACAATGAGCAGTTCTTC
CDR3 protein: CASSVPLYNEQFF

D gene: NA
J gene: TRBJ1-5
clone size: once
V gene: TRBV27
CDR3 DNA: TGTGCCAGCAGTTTATCGGGGGGAGGAAGTCAGCCCCAGCATTTT
CDR3 protein: CASSLSGGGSQPQHF

D gene: TRBD2
J gene: TRBJ2-7
clone size: few
V gene: TRBV14
CDR3 DNA: TGTGCCAGCAGCCAAGATTCGGGACTAGCGGGAGAGGTCGAGCAGTACTTC
CDR3 protein: CASSQDSGLAGEVEQYF

D gene: NA
J gene: TRBJ1-5
clone size: NA
V gene: TRBV19
CDR3 DNA: TGTGCCAGTAGACCGGACGGGAATAGCAATCAGCCCCAGCATTTT
CDR3 protein: CASRPDGNSNQPQHF

D gene: TRBD1
J gene: TRBJ2-1
clone size: NA
V gene: TRBV6-2/TRBV6-3
CDR3 DNA: TGTGCCAGCAGTCGACCCTCCGGGACAGCGAACAATGAGCAGTTCTTC
CDR3 protein: CASSRPSGTANNEQFF

D gene: NA
J gene: TRBJ1-4
clone size: NA
V gene: TRBV7-5
CDR3 DNA: TGTGCCAGACCCCGAGGAGGGACGGAGTGTGAAAAACTGTTTTTT
CDR3 protein: CARPRGGTECEKLFF

D gene: NA
J gene: TRBJ2-6
clone size: NA
V gene: TRBV1
CDR3 DNA: TGCACCAGCAGCCAAGTGGCCAGTTACTCTGGGGCCAACGTCCTGACTTTC
CDR3 protein: CTSSQVASYSGANVLTF

D gene: NA
J gene: TRBJ1-2
clone size: NA
V gene: TRBV9
CDR3 DNA: TGTGCCAGCGGCGATGGCTACACCTTC
CDR3 protein: CASGDGYTF

D gene: NA
J gene: TRBJ2-6
clone size: NA
V gene: TRBV4-2
CDR3 DNA: TGTGCCAGCAGCCAAGTGCTGCAGGCTACACCCTCTGGGGCCAACGTCCTGACTTTC
CDR3 protein: CASSQVLQATPSGANVLTF

D gene: NA
J gene: TRBJ1-3
clone size: NA
V gene: TRBV6-5
CDR3 DNA: TGTGCCAGCAGCTCACAGCTCTCTGGAAACACCATATATTTT
CDR3 protein: CASSSQLSGNTIYF

D gene: NA
J gene: TRBJ1-1
clone size: NA
V gene: TRBV4-2
CDR3 DNA: TGTGCCAGCACCACGGGGAACACTGAAGCTTTCTTT
CDR3 protein: CASTTGNTEAFF

D gene: TRBD2
J gene: TRBJ2-1
clone size: NA
V gene: TRBV19
CDR3 DNA: TGTGCCATCAATAGCGGGAGCTCCTACAATGAGCAGTTCTTC
CDR3 protein: CAINSGSSYNEQFF

D gene: TRBD1
J gene: TRBJ1-5
clone size: once
V gene: TRBV10-3
CDR3 DNA: TGTGCCATCAGTTCAGACAGGGGGAGTCAGCCCCAGCATTTT
CDR3 protein: CAISSDRGSQPQHF

D gene: NA
J gene: TRBJ1-5
clone size: NA
V gene: TRBV6-6
CDR3 DNA: TGTGCCAGCAGTTACTCTCCGGGGAATCAGCCCCAGCATTTT
CDR3 protein: CASSYSPGNQPQHF

D gene: TRBD1
J gene: TRBJ2-7
clone size: NA
V gene: TRBV9
CDR3 DNA: TGTGCCAGCAGCTCCGGGTGGGACAGGGACCCCCACGAGCAGTACTTC
CDR3 protein: CASSSGWDRDPHEQYF

D gene: TRBD1
J gene: TRBJ2-5
clone size: NA
V gene: TRBV19
CDR3 DNA: TGTGCCAGTAGTTTACTACAGGGGGCACAGACCCAGTACTTC
CDR3 protein: CASSLLQGAQTQYF

D gene: TRBD1
J gene: TRBJ1-2
clone size: NA
V gene: TRBV20-1
CDR3 DNA: TGCAGTGCTAGTGAGGGACAGGTGAAAAACACCTTC
CDR3 protein: CSASEGQVKNTF

D gene: NA
J gene: TRBJ1-3
clone size: NA
V gene: TRBV18
CDR3 DNA: TGTGCCAGCTCAGAGAAGACAGGTGTTTCTGGAAACACCATATATTTT
CDR3 protein: CASSEKTGVSGNTIYF

D gene: NA
J gene: TRBJ2-3
clone size: once
V gene: TRBV11-3
CDR3 DNA: TGTGCCAGCAGCCCCGTAGGGCTCATCACAGATACGCAGTATTTT
CDR3 protein: CASSPVGLITDTQYF